This is a list of T cell receptor beta chains from one sample in a study of memory CD4+ T cells and cytomegalovirus serostatus. Profiled with immunoSEQ multiplex PCR; TCRdb holds only in-frame clones, not every one. Here the sample spans tens of thousands of clones, 76% being singletons. Sample: memory CD4+ T cells from blood. These receptors all come from an adult in good health and CMV-seronegative. CDR3s include the opening cysteine and the closing phenylalanine or tryptophan. The order of the fields is clone size, V gene, J gene, D gene, CDR3 protein, CDR3 DNA. A D gene is named only where the DNA matches it firmly. A clone size is listed for some rows: how often the clone was seen (once, few, many), or a class if it is expanded.

-	TRBV9	TRBJ2-7	-	CASSVAPQVAYEQYF	TGTGCCAGCAGCGTAGCTCCCCAGGTAGCCTACGAGCAGTACTTC
-	TRBV2	TRBJ1-6	TRBD1	CASSESGGISPLHF	TGTGCCAGCAGCGAATCAGGGGGGATTTCACCCCTCCACTTT
-	TRBV5-1	TRBJ1-1	-	CASSTTPPNTEAFF	TGCGCCAGCAGTACGACACCACCGAACACTGAAGCTTTCTTT
-	TRBV6-5	TRBJ1-2	-	CASRVRRTYYGYTF	TGTGCCAGCCGAGTCAGGCGGACCTACTATGGCTACACCTTC
-	TRBV12-5	TRBJ2-7	TRBD2	CASGSPSGGHYEQYF	TGTGCTAGTGGTTCGCCCAGCGGGGGGCATTACGAGCAGTACTTC
-	TRBV5-6	TRBJ1-3	-	CASSLSWRFLSGNTIYF	TGTGCCAGCAGCTTGTCATGGAGGTTCCTCTCTGGAAACACCATATATTTT
-	TRBV5-6	TRBJ2-5	-	CASSLGSIKETQYF	TGTGCCAGCAGCTTAGGGTCCATAAAGGAGACCCAGTACTTC
-	TRBV6-1	TRBJ1-3	-	CASRPDTGGNTIYF	TGTGCCAGCAGGCCCGACACCGGCGGAAACACCATATATTTT
-	TRBV6-5	TRBJ1-5	-	CASSSFSGEQPQHF	TGTGCCAGCAGTTCGTTCTCAGGGGAGCAGCCCCAGCATTTT
-	TRBV19	TRBJ2-5	-	CASMVGETQYF	TGTGCCAGTATGGTGGGAGAGACCCAGTACTTC
few	TRBV19	TRBJ2-7	TRBD1	CASSSGTGIRPYEQYF	TGTGCCAGTAGTTCCGGGACAGGGATACGCCCCTACGAGCAGTACTTC